This T cell receptor beta chain was found in a study of shared clonotypes between healthy human individuals. CDR1 is GTSNPN, CDR2 SVGIG, per germline (reference sequence). Trimming pared 5 bases from V and 0 bases from J, leaving 12 bases between. The CDR3 extends over 14 amino acids. Concerning this clone: Its target is not known.

Study outcomes and limitations: Collection of samples was limited to blood; tissue repertoires likely differ.

Clones were sequenced by immunoSEQ multiplex PCR, and TCRdb holds only the in-frame ones, with some missing. The repertoire holds approximately 940,000 clones, roughly 72% seen once, with around 1.4% in the top ten. Recent vaccinations or acute infections were absent in the healthy HIV-negative adult donors. Naive CD45RA+ and memory CD45RA-negative subsets were split from CD4+ cells. The chain links TRBV30 to TRBJ2-3; D remains unclear. The source of this sequence is a man aged 18 to 29 in good health. Sequencing was done on a sample of memory CD4+ T cells sorted from blood. The subset denotes: CD45RA-negative fraction. CDR3 DNA: TGTGCCTGGGACCGGGTCTCTAGCACAGATACGCAGTATTTT. Its protein product is CAWDRVSSTDTQYF.